A selection of T cell receptor beta chains follows, all from one sample in a study of technical replicates of blood from several donors. Repertoires were generated with immunoSEQ multiplex PCR, while TCRdb's copy carries only in-frame clones and drops some. This sample has around 70,000 clones, with almost 98% found just once. Input material: T cells isolated from PBMCs. These receptors came from a human donor in good health. The CDR3 runs from the conserved cysteine through the conserved F or W. A D gene is named only where the DNA matches it firmly. Size is stated for part of the rows, as once, few or many counts, or as a class when the clone is expanded.

j_call v_call d_call clone_size cdr3_nt cdr3_aa
TRBJ2-7 TRBV5-1 TRBD2 - TGCGCCAGCAGCTCAACGACTAGCGGGAGATCCTACGAGCAGTACTTC CASSSTTSGRSYEQYF
TRBJ2-1 TRBV19 TRBD2 - TGTGCCACGGCAGGCGGGAGGTCCTACAATGAGCAGTTCTTC CATAGGRSYNEQFF
TRBJ2-1 TRBV5-1 TRBD2 once TGCGCCAGCAGCTGGTGGACTAGCGGGAGGGCCAATAGCGATGAGCAGTTCTTC CASSWWTSGRANSDEQFF
TRBJ1-1 TRBV7-6 TRBD1 - TGTGCCAGCAGCCTAACGACAGGGTCTCAGAGCACTGAAGCTTTCTTT CASSLTTGSQSTEAFF
TRBJ1-4 TRBV6-5 - - TGTGCCAGCGGCCCCGCCGGGGGGAGCGAAAAACTGTTTTTT CASGPAGGSEKLFF
TRBJ2-5 TRBV7-9 - - TGTGCCAGCAGGCTAACTACGGCAGGGATATACTTC CASRLTTAGIYF
TRBJ1-1 TRBV25-1 - - TGTGCCAGCAGTGAATTAGGGCAGGGAGGGGGCACTGAAGCTTTCTTT CASSELGQGGGTEAFF
TRBJ2-3 TRBV2 TRBD2 - TGTGCCAGCAGGATAATAGCGGGGGATACAGATACGCAGTATTTT CASRIIAGDTDTQYF
TRBJ1-2 TRBV6-1 - - TGTGCCAGCAGAGCGACGGGGTACGGCTATGGCTACACCTTC CASRATGYGYGYTF
TRBJ1-1 TRBV6-1 TRBD1 - TGTGCCAGCAGGGGCGGGACAGGGATTTACACTGAAGCTTTCTTT CASRGGTGIYTEAFF
TRBJ2-2 TRBV15 TRBD2 - TGTGCCACCAGCAGAGACTTCAGGACTAGCGGGAGGGATCCCGGGGAGCTGTTTTTT CATSRDFRTSGRDPGELFF
TRBJ2-7 TRBV28 TRBD1 - TGTGCCAGCAGCGGCCGCGGACAGGATTCTTACGAGCAGTACTTC CASSGRGQDSYEQYF
TRBJ2-7 TRBV4-1 TRBD2 - TGCGCCAGCAGCCATTATCAAGCGGGATTGTACGAGCAGTACTTC CASSHYQAGLYEQYF
TRBJ2-1 TRBV4-1 - - TGCGCCAGCAGGGCCCACAATGAGCAGTTCTTC CASRAHNEQFF
TRBJ2-7 TRBV10-3 TRBD2 - TGTGCCATCAGTGAGCCCTACGGGACTAGCGGGAGTCAATACGAGCAGTACTTC CAISEPYGTSGSQYEQYF
TRBJ2-3 TRBV19 - - TGTGCCACCAAGGGGCGACACCTACAACCAGATACGCAGTATTTT CATKGRHLQPDTQYF
TRBJ1-6 TRBV6-4 - - TGTGCCAGCAGTGACTCCCCTTATAATTCACCCCTCCACTTT CASSDSPYNSPLHF
TRBJ2-7 TRBV14 - - TGTGCCAGCAGCTCAACAAGGGGGTCGGGGTCCTACGAGCAGTACTTC CASSSTRGSGSYEQYF
TRBJ2-1 TRBV28 TRBD2 - TGTGCCAGCAGTTTTTTACAAGCTAGCGGGGGTAATGAGCAGTTCTTC CASSFLQASGGNEQFF
TRBJ2-1 TRBV19 - - TGTGCCAGTAGTATAACAGGGAGTGCCCAAAATGAGCAGTTCTTC CASSITGSAQNEQFF
TRBJ2-7 TRBV6-1 - - TGTGCCAGCAGTGGGCCCGGGAGCTCCTACGAGCAGTACTTC CASSGPGSSYEQYF
TRBJ2-3 TRBV6-5 TRBD2 once TGTGCCACCACAGCGGGAGGGCCGGTAGATACGCAGTATTTT CATTAGGPVDTQYF
TRBJ1-5 TRBV18 TRBD1 - TGTGCCAGCTCAGACAGGGACTCGATCTCGGCACTGCTCGTCAGCAATCAGCCCCAGCATTTT CASSDRDSISALLVSNQPQHF
TRBJ2-3 TRBV9 TRBD2 - TGTGCCAGCAGCGTCCGGCGGGGGGACACAGATACGCAGTATTTT CASSVRRGDTDTQYF
TRBJ1-5 TRBV27 - once TGTGCCAGCAGTTTCGGGGGGAATCAGCCCCAGCATTTT CASSFGGNQPQHF
TRBJ2-7 TRBV6-1 TRBD1 - TGTGCCAGCAGTGAAGATAACAGGGGTTACGAGCAGTACTTC CASSEDNRGYEQYF
TRBJ2-3 TRBV2 - few TGTGCCAGCAGTTACAGTTACACAGATACGCAGTATTTT CASSYSYTDTQYF
TRBJ2-2 TRBV4-1 - - TGCGCCAGCAGCCTTCAGGGGAACACCGGGGAGCTGTTTTTT CASSLQGNTGELFF
TRBJ1-1 TRBV2 - - TGTGCCAGCAGTGATTTGGGGGGGAACACTGAAGCTTTCTTT CASSDLGGNTEAFF
TRBJ2-7 TRBV11-2 - - TGTGCCAGCAGCTTAGTTTTTGGGGAGAACGAGCAGTACTTC CASSLVFGENEQYF
TRBJ1-4 TRBV14 TRBD1 - TGTGCCAGCAGCCAATTCGAGACAGGGGGGAAAAAACTGTTTTTT CASSQFETGGKKLFF
TRBJ1-2 TRBV2 - - TGTGCCAGCAGTGAACGGAACAGGGCGGGCTACACCTTC CASSERNRAGYTF
TRBJ2-7 TRBV29-1 - few TGCAGCGTTAGGACAGTAAGCTCCTACGAGCAGTACTTC CSVRTVSSYEQYF
TRBJ1-1 TRBV5-1 TRBD1 - TGCGCCAGCAGCCCACGGACAGGGGATGGGGAAGCTTTCTTT CASSPRTGDGEAFF
TRBJ2-1 TRBV28 - - TGTGCCGTAACGACTCTCCAACTGAAGAATGAGCAGTTCTTC CAVTTLQLKNEQFF
TRBJ2-2 TRBV13 TRBD2 - TGTGCCAGCAGCGAAGGGACTAGCGGGATCAACACCGGGGAGCTGTTTTTT CASSEGTSGINTGELFF
TRBJ1-2 TRBV12-5 TRBD1 - TGTGCTAGTGGGCCCACAGGGGACTATGGCTACACCTTC CASGPTGDYGYTF